This T cell receptor beta chain was identified in a study of shared clonotypes between healthy human individuals. Sequencing used immunoSEQ multiplex PCR; TCRdb keeps in-frame clones, though not all of them. Here the sample spans over 2 million clones, approximately 95% being singletons. Naive CD8 cells comprised CD45RO-negative, CCR7-positively selected cells, excluding terminally differentiated effector memory CD45RA+ cells. The germline CDR1 and CDR2 sequences are MNHEY and SMNVEV (reference sequence). There are 15 residues in the CDR3. V lost 5 bases and J lost 4, with 18 bases in between. The TCR comes from a man aged 18-30 years in good health. Sequencing was carried out using naive CD8+ T cells sorted from blood. The chain uses TRBV27 and TRBJ2-7; the D is unclear. The CDR3 DNA sequence: TGTGCCAGCAGTCCTATGGGGTTTAGTACTTACGAGCAGTACTTC. It translates to CASSPMGFSTYEQYF.